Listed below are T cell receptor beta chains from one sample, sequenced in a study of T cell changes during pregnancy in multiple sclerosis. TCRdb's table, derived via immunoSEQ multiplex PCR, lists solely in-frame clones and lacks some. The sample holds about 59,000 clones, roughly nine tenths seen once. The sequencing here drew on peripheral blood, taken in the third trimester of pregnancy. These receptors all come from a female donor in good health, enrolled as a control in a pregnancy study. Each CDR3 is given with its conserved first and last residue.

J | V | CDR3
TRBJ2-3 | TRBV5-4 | CASSLAGGVTDTQYF
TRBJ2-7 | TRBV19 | CASSIGTGSGEQYF
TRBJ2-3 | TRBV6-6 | CASRRDQGAGTDTQYF
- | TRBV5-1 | CASTLTGTSYEQYF
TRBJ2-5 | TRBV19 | CASSSQRDYPETQYF
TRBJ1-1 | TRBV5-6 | CASLSGGNTEAFF
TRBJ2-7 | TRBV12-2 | CASRIGQGTYEQYF
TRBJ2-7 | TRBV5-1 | CASTRGTSGTYSYEQYF
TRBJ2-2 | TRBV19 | CASSIAGDTGELFF
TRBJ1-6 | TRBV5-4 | CASSSGTSGSYNSPLHF
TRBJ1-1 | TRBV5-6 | CASSPGLGDTEAFF
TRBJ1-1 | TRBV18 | CASSPIQGELAFF
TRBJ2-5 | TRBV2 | CASSGQGETQYF
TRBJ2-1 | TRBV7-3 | CASSPGLAAYNEQFF
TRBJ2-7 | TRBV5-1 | CASSFDSGGAYEQYF
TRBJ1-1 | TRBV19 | CASSITGRAAFF
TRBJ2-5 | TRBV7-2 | CASSSASSSGGVETQYF
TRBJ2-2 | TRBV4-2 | CASSPDGRGAGELFF
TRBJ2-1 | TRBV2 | CASSEAWASGKEQFF
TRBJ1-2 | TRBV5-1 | CASGPTQTGGVYGYTF
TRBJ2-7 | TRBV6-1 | CASSPGTAFSYEQYF
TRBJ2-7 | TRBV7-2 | CASSPPFWNSPSYEQYF
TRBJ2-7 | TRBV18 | CASSPQSDRGYEQYF
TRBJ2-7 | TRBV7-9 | CASTTRPGTNSYEQYF
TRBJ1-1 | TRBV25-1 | CASSEYGQRQGRFEAFF
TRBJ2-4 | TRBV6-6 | CASSPDRGDIQYF
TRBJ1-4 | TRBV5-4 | CASSTTGGNEKLFF
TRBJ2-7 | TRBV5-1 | CASSLDREYEQYF
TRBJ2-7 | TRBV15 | CATSEGRLADYEQYF
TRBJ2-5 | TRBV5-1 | CASTVAGGKETQYF
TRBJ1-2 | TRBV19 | CASSPASSYGYTF